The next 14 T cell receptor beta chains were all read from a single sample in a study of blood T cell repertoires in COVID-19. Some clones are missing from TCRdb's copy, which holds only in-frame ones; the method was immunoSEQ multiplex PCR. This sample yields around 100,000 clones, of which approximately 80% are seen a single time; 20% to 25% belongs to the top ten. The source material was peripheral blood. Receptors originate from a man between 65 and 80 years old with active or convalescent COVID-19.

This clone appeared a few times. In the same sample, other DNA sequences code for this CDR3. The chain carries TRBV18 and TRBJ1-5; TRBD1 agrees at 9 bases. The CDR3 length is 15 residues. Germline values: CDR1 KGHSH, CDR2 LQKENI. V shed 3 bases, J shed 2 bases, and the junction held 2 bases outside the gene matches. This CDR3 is CASSPDRGGNQPQHF. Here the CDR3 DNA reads TGTGCCAGCTCACCGGACAGGGGTGGCAATCAGCCCCAGCATTTT.

The CDR3 loop reads CASTTTGLDGYTF. DNA for the CDR3: TGTGCCAGCACCACTACAGGGTTGGATGGCTACACCTTC. The chain couples TRBV9 to TRBJ1-2, with a tentative D call TRBD1 (6 bases). This CDR3 is built from 13 residues. V shed 6 bases and J shed 6 bases, with 15 bases lying between them. The germline CDR1 and CDR2 sequences are SGDLS and YYNGEE.

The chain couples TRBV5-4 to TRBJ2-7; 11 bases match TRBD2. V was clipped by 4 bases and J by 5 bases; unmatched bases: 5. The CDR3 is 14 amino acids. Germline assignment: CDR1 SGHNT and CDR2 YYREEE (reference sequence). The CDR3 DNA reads TGTGCCAGCAGCCCACAACTAGCGGGAGACGAGCAGTACTTC. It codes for CASSPQLAGDEQYF.

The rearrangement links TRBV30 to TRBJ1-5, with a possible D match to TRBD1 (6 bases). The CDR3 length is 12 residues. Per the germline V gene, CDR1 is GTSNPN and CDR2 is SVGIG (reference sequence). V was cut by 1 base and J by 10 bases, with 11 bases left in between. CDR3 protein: CAWSAQGAPQHF. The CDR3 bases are TGTGCCTGGAGTGCACAGGGTGCTCCCCAGCATTTT.

In DNA form, the CDR3 reads TGTGCCAGCAGTCCCCATCACTTGACAGGGTTGGGGGAGCAGTACTTC. Its translation: CASSPHHLTGLGEQYF. The chain joins TRBV7-3 to TRBJ2-7; 7 bases are a match to TRBD1. CDR3 length equals 16 residues. Germline CDR1 reads SGHTA; CDR2 reads FQGTGA. V dropped 6 bases and J dropped 7; count of bases not matched to a gene: 18. Variable domain in full (rest from reference TRBV7-3 and TRBJ2-7): GAGVSQTPSNKVTEKGKYVELRCDPISGHTALYWYRQSLGQGPEFLIYFQGTGAADDSGLPNDRFFAVRPEGSVSTLKIQRTERGDSAVYLCASSPHHLTGLGEQYFGPGTRLTVT.

The CDR3 reads CASSASRTGGPYEQYF. CDR3 bases: TGTGCCAGCAGCGCAAGCCGGACAGGTGGACCCTACGAGCAGTACTTC. The chain employs TRBV11-2 and TRBJ2-7, with 7 bases fitting TRBD1. This CDR3 is built from 16 residues. J lost 2 bases, V lost 5 bases, and 12 bases had no gene match. The V gene's germline CDR1 is SGHAT and CDR2 FQNNGV.

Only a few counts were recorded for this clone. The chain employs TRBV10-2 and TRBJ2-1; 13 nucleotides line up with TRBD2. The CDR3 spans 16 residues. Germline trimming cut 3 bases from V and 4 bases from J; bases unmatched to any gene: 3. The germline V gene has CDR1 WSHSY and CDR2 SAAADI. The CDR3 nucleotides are TGCGCCAGCAGTGACCCGACTAGCGGGAGGTACAATGAGCAGTTCTTC. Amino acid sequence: CASSDPTSGRYNEQFF.

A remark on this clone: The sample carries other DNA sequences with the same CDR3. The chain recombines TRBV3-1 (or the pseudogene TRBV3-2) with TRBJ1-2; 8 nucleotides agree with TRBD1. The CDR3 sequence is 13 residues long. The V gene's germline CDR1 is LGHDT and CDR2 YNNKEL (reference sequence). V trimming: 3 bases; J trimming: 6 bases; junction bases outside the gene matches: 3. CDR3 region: CASSHGQGDGYTF. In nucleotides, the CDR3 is TGTGCCAGCAGCCACGGACAGGGCGATGGCTACACCTTC.

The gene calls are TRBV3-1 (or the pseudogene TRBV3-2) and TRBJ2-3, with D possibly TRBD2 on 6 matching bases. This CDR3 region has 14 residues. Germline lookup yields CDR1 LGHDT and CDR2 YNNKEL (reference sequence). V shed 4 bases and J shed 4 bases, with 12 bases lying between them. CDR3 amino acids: CASSLGLPADTQYF. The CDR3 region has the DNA TGTGCCAGCAGCCTCGGACTACCCGCAGATACGCAGTATTTT.

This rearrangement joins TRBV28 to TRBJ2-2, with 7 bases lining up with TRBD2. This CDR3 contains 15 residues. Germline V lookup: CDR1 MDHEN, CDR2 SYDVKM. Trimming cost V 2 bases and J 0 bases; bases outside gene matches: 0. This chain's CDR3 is CASSLAGANTGELFF. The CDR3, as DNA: TGTGCCAGCAGTTTAGCGGGGGCGAACACCGGGGAGCTGTTTTTT.

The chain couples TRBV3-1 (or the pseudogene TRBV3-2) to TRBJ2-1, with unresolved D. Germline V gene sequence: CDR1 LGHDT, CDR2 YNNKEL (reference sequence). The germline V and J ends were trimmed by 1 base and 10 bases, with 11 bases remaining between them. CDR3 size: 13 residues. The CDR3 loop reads CASSQVSVVEQFF. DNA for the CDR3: TGTGCCAGCAGCCAAGTTTCAGTCGTAGAGCAGTTCTTC.

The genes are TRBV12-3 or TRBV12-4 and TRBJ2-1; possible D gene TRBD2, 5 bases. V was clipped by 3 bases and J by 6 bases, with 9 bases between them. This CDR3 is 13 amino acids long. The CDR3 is CASSFRAANEQFF. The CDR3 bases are TGTGCCAGCAGTTTTAGAGCGGCCAATGAGCAGTTCTTC.

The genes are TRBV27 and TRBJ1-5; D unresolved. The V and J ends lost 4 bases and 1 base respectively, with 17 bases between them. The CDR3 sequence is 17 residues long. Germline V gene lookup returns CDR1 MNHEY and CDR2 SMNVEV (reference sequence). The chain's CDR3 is CASSSISSGLSNQPQHF. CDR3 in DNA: TGTGCCAGCAGTTCAATATCTTCGGGGTTAAGCAATCAGCCCCAGCATTTT.

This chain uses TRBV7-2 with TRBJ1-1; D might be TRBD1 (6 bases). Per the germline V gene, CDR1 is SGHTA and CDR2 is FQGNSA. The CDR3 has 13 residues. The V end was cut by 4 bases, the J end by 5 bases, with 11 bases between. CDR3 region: CASSSIRGTEAFF. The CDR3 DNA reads TGTGCCAGCAGCTCAATAAGGGGGACTGAAGCTTTCTTT.